The 26 T cell receptor beta chains below were found in one sample sequenced in a study of blood T cells in healthy people across ages. For the second PCR, which ran for roughly 7 to 11 cycles, a sample-barcoded 5' primer and a J-beta primer mix were used. TCRdb fed the 5' RACE reads into MiXCR, producing one record per CDR3 protein. The profile shows 800,000 or so distinct CDR3 sequences, 20% to 25% of them singletons. These data were also filed under a second study, of T cells of mothers and their children.

The sample taken for sequencing was blood. These receptors all stem from a boy between 10 and 17 years old in good health.

This clonotype occurred a few times. The chain combines TRBV7-9 with TRBJ2-1; 10 bases are a match to TRBD1. The CDR3 loop spans 14 amino acids. CDR1 is SEHNR and CDR2 is FQNEAQ in the germline V gene (reference sequence). Losses at the gene ends were 3 bases for V and 8 bases for J; bases not matched to a gene: 4. The CDR3 is CASSLDRGDDEQFF. In DNA, the CDR3 is TGTGCCAGCAGCTTGGACAGGGGGGACGATGAGCAGTTCTTC.

This clonotype was observed a handful of times. The chain combines TRBV9 with TRBJ2-5; the D is unclear. The J call could be wrong; TRBJ2-1 is a better fit for the DNA end. CDR3 length: 12 residues. CDR1 SGDLS and CDR2 YYNGEE come from the germline V gene. CDR3: CASSSLPSEQFF. The CDR3 bases are TGTGCCAGCAGCTCCCTCCCAAGTGAGCAGTTCTTC.

V and J are TRBV19 and TRBJ1-1; no firm D call. The CDR3 is 14 residues long. The germline V and J ends were trimmed by 7 bases and 0 bases, with 12 bases remaining between them. Germline CDR1 LNHDA, CDR2 SQIVND (reference sequence). The CDR3 protein is CASTKQSMNTEAFF. The DNA for the CDR3 is TGTGCCAGTACCAAACAGAGCATGAACACTGAAGCTTTCTTT.

Comments on this clonotype: The junction and the germline gene differ at one end; a read error may be behind it. The gene calls are TRBV12-3 or TRBV12-4 and TRBJ2-4; D possibly corresponds to TRBD1 (6 bases). CDR3 length: 16 amino acids. This CDR3 reads CTSSPDRSGAKNIQYF. DNA of the CDR3: TGTACCAGCAGTCCTGACAGGTCGGGCGCCAAAAACATTCAGTACTTC.

This chain joins TRBV7-9 and TRBJ2-7; 8 bases align to TRBD1. This CDR3 is built from 14 residues. J gave up 3 bases and V 2 bases, and 3 bases lay outside the gene matches. Germline assignment: CDR1 SEHNR and CDR2 FQNEAQ (reference sequence). The CDR3 nucleotides read TGTGCCAGCAGCTTACAGGACAGGGACTACGAGCAGTACTTC. Protein: CASSLQDRDYEQYF.

The V and J genes are TRBV7-6 and TRBJ2-5; D remains ambiguous. The V gene's germline CDR1 is SGHVS and CDR2 FNYEAQ. V was pared by 1 base and J by 1 base, with 22 bases between. The CDR3 length is 19 residues. The CDR3 DNA reads as TGTGCCAGCAGCTTAGTATCTTCCGATTTTGGGCAGCTCCAAGAGACCCAGTACTTC. Translating gives CASSLVSSDFGQLQETQYF.

The chain uses TRBV27 and TRBJ2-7; 8 bases are shared with TRBD2. Germline V gives CDR1 MNHEY, CDR2 SMNVEV (reference sequence). V dropped 5 bases and J dropped 3; count of bases not matched to a gene: 12. There are 16 residues in the CDR3. CDR3 region: CASSPLVGLEFYEQYF. The CDR3 region has the DNA TGTGCCAGCAGTCCTCTAGTGGGACTAGAGTTCTACGAGCAGTACTTC.

For this clonotype: The junction departs from the called germline gene at one end, perhaps through a read error. The V gene is TRBV5-1, the J gene TRBJ1-6; TRBD1 matches 8 bases. This CDR3 is built from 15 residues. Germline V gene data show CDR1 as SGHRS and CDR2 as YFSETQ. The CDR3 DNA reads TGCGCCAGCAGCTTGGCCACAGGGGGTAATCCACCCCTCCACTTT. Translated, it gives CASSLATGGNPPLHF.

This chain uses TRBV20-1 with TRBJ1-5; no clear D gene. With 1 base removed from V and 1 base from J, the gap between germline ends came to 8 bases. The CDR3 is 14 residues long. Germline CDR1 is DFQATT and CDR2 is SNEGSKA (reference sequence). This CDR3 is CSARGARSNQPQHF. CDR3 bases: TGCAGTGCTAGAGGTGCTCGGAGCAATCAGCCCCAGCATTTT.

The V gene is TRBV12-3 or TRBV12-4, the J gene TRBJ2-1, with D tentatively TRBD2 (5 bases). The length of the CDR3 is 13 residues. V lost 5 bases and J lost 9, with 14 bases in between. The CDR3 DNA follows: TGTGCCAGCAGTCCCGGACGGAGGTTTGAGCAGTTCTTC. Residues: CASSPGRRFEQFF.

This chain joins TRBV29-1 and TRBJ2-1; no clear D. This CDR3 has 12 residues. The germline gives CDR1 SQVTM, CDR2 ANQGSEA. Trimming cost V 2 bases and J 3 bases, with 5 bases left between them. This CDR3 reads CSVESRYNEQFF. Written as DNA, the CDR3 is TGCAGCGTTGAAAGCCGCTACAATGAGCAGTTCTTC.

This chain links TRBV25-1 with TRBJ2-1; 7 bases are a match to TRBD1. V was pared by 1 base and J by 7 bases, with 7 bases of the junction left unmatched. Germline V gene sequence: CDR1 MGHDK, CDR2 SYGVNS. The CDR3 is 15 residues long. DNA for the CDR3: TGTGCCAGCAGTGAATCCGACAGGGCCCGGAATGAGCAGTTCTTC. It translates to CASSESDRARNEQFF. Combining the CDR3 with reference TRBV25-1 and TRBJ2-1 gives the whole variable domain EADIYQTPRYLVIGTGKKITLECSQTMGHDKMYWYQQDPGMELHLIHYSYGVNSTEKGDLSSESTVSRIRTEHFPLTLESARPSHTSQYLCASSESDRARNEQFFGPGTRLTVL.

This clonotype was detected a few times. V is TRBV18 and J is TRBJ1-3, with TRBD1 matching 7 bases. There are 15 residues in the CDR3. The germline CDR1 and CDR2 sequences are KGHSH and LQKENI. Germline trimming cut 5 bases from V and 0 bases from J; bases unmatched to any gene: 4. CDR3 region: CASSSGQHSGNTIYF. CDR3 bases: TGTGCCAGCTCATCGGGACAGCACTCTGGAAACACCATATATTTT.

The chain couples TRBV19 to TRBJ1-5; D call uncertain. The length of the CDR3 is 12 residues. Germline V gene sequence: CDR1 LNHDA, CDR2 SQIVND (reference sequence). Trimming stripped 8 bases from V and 7 bases from J, with 12 bases between. The CDR3 DNA is TGTGCCAGTGGAGAGGGTTGGCAGCCCCAGCATTTT. It translates to CASGEGWQPQHF. Based on the CDR3 plus reference TRBV19 and TRBJ1-5, the full variable domain is DGGITQSPKYLFRKEGQNVTLSCEQNLNHDAMYWYRQDPGQGLRLIYYSQIVNDFQKGDIAEGYSVSREKKESFPLTVTSAQKNPTAFYLCASGEGWQPQHFGDGTRLSIL.

This clonotype appeared a few times. The V gene is TRBV6-5, the J gene TRBJ1-4; tentative D call: TRBD1 (5 bases). This CDR3 region has 13 residues. CDR1 and CDR2 (germline): MNHEY, SVGAGI. V shed 4 bases and J shed 4 bases, with 7 bases lying between them. The CDR3 coding sequence is TGTGCCAGCAGTTCAGGGCATAATGAAAAACTGTTTTTT. Its protein is CASSSGHNEKLFF.

The sample holds a few counts of this clonotype. At one end, the junction sequence differs from germline, possibly due to a read error. The chain links TRBV7-7 to TRBJ2-5; tentatively, D is TRBD1 (6 bases). Germline V gives CDR1 SSHAT, CDR2 FNYEAQ (reference sequence). The CDR3 extends over 17 amino acids. The CDR3 DNA reads TGTGCTAGCAGCGAGGGGACCGGGACAAGTTACCAAGAGACCCAGTACTTC. Amino acid sequence: CASSEGTGTSYQETQYF.

The chain recombines TRBV30 with TRBJ1-4, with D hard to call. The ends were cut back, 3 bases at V and 7 bases at J, with 9 bases in the middle. Germline V gene sequence: CDR1 GTSNPN, CDR2 SVGIG (reference sequence). This CDR3 contains 12 residues. CDR3 region: CAWSDQSEKLFF. The DNA of the CDR3 is TGTGCCTGGAGCGACCAATCTGAAAAACTGTTTTTT.

The chain recombines TRBV20-1 with TRBJ1-2; 7 bases agree with TRBD1. The length of the CDR3 is 12 residues. From germline, CDR1 is DFQATT and CDR2 SNEGSKA (reference sequence). After removal of 8 bases from V and 2 bases from J, the junction contained 5 bases not matched to a gene. In DNA, the CDR3 is TGCAGTCCAAAGGGGGCCAACTATGGCTACACCTTC. Amino acid sequence: CSPKGANYGYTF.

This chain links TRBV27 with TRBJ2-7; the D gene is possibly TRBD1 (6 bases). The CDR3 has 13 residues. V was pared by 6 bases and J by 2 bases, with 11 bases between. The germline V gene encodes CDR1 MNHEY and CDR2 SMNVEV (reference sequence). For the CDR3, the DNA is TGTGCCAGCAGGGGCAGGGGCGCCTACGAGCAGTACTTC. It specifies CASRGRGAYEQYF.

The chain combines TRBV6-1 with TRBJ1-2; D unclear. Germline V CDR1 and CDR2: MNHNS, SASEGT. CDR3 size: 15 residues. The V gene lost 0 bases and the J gene lost 6 bases, with 14 bases spanning the gap. CDR3 amino acids: CASSEASSNPDGYTF. The CDR3 DNA reads as TGTGCCAGCAGTGAAGCGAGCAGTAACCCAGATGGCTACACCTTC.

This chain links TRBV20-1 with TRBJ2-3, with 7 bases aligning to TRBD1. V shed 0 bases, J shed 4 bases, and the junction held 7 bases outside the gene matches. This CDR3 has 15 residues. Germline V gene data show CDR1 as DFQATT and CDR2 as SNEGSKA (reference sequence). Here the CDR3 reads CSARESGQEADTQYF. CDR3 bases: TGCAGTGCTAGAGAATCTGGACAGGAGGCAGATACGCAGTATTTT.

This clonotype was found a few times. This chain links TRBV6-2 or TRBV6-3 with TRBJ2-5; a weak D match, TRBD2 (5 bases). The J call is in doubt because the DNA end fits TRBJ2-7 better. CDR3 length: 15 amino acids. CDR1 is MNHEY and CDR2 is SVGEGT in the germline V gene. The CDR3 reads CASSSYRDLAYEQYF. DNA for the CDR3: TGTGCCAGCAGTTCCTACCGGGATCTCGCGTACGAGCAGTACTTC.

This clonotype was observed a handful of times. V and J are TRBV7-9 and TRBJ2-1; D gene unclear. CDR3 length: 15 amino acids. Trimming took 3 bases from V and 4 from J, leaving 13 bases between them. Germline V lookup: CDR1 SEHNR, CDR2 FQNEAQ (reference sequence). For the CDR3, the DNA is TGTGCCAGCAGCTTGGCCCAAGGTCGTTACAATGAGCAGTTCTTC. It is translated as CASSLAQGRYNEQFF.

The chain carries TRBV20-1 and TRBJ2-1; D is perhaps TRBD2 (5 bases). The V gene lost 3 bases and the J gene lost 8 bases, with 26 bases spanning the gap. The CDR3 runs 17 residues. Germline loops: CDR1 DFQATT, CDR2 SNEGSKA (reference sequence). The chain's CDR3 is CSARDMGSAASLDEQFF. The CDR3 DNA reads as TGCAGTGCTAGGGATATGGGTTCAGCGGCGAGCCTCGATGAGCAGTTCTTC.

The chain carries TRBV10-3 and TRBJ2-5, with TRBD2 identical over 14 bases. The DNA end is a closer match to TRBJ2-1, so the J assignment may be wrong. This CDR3 has 19 amino acids. Germline lookup yields CDR1 ENHRY and CDR2 SYGVKD. CDR3 sequence reads: CAISGPEGLAGVLGDEQFF. CDR3 DNA: TGTGCCATCAGTGGACCGGAGGGACTAGCGGGAGTTTTAGGCGATGAGCAGTTCTTC.

The chain employs TRBV7-2 and TRBJ1-1; D unresolved. Trimming removed 1 base at V and 2 bases at J, with 8 bases between. This CDR3 has 14 residues. Per germline, CDR1 SGHTA and CDR2 FQGNSA. For the CDR3, the DNA is TGTGCCAGCAGCTTAGTAGCCCTAAACACTGAAGCTTTCTTT. Its protein product is CASSLVALNTEAFF. The variable domain in full, with the rest retrieved from reference TRBV7-2 and TRBJ1-1, is GAGVSQSPSNKVTEKGKDVELRCDPISGHTALYWYRQSLGQGLEFLIYFQGNSAPDKSGLPSDRFSAERTGGSVSTLTIQRTQQEDSAVYLCASSLVALNTEAFFGQGTRLTVV.